The 16 T cell receptor beta chains reported below all come from one sample, sequenced in a study of cytomegalovirus exposure and HLA in healthy donors. Libraries were prepared by immunoSEQ multiplex PCR; TCRdb keeps only in-frame clonotypes and omits some of them. The table has fewer than 250,000 clones, around nine tenths seen once. Sequencing used PBMCs. Receptors were obtained from a man between 18 and 29 years old in good health and CMV-seronegative.

J is TRBJ2-7 and V is TRBV7-9; D gene unclear. The CDR3 has 12 residues. CDR1 and CDR2 (germline): SEHNR, FQNEAQ (reference sequence). Trimming cost V 1 base and J 9 bases, with 10 bases left between them. The CDR3 spells CASSLGSGGQYF. The CDR3 DNA reads as TGTGCCAGCAGCTTAGGGTCGGGTGGGCAGTACTTC.

This sequence joins TRBV5-1 and TRBJ2-5, with 13 bases lining up with TRBD2. Germline V gene lookup returns CDR1 SGHRS and CDR2 YFSETQ. There are 15 residues in the CDR3. The J segment lost 5 bases and the V segment lost 3 bases, leaving 4 bases of the junction unmatched. CDR3 in DNA: TGCGCCAGCAGCTCCGGGACTAGCGGGATGGAGACCCAGTACTTC. It codes for CASSSGTSGMETQYF.

The chain combines TRBV4-3 with TRBJ1-1, with D unclear. V was trimmed by 5 bases and J by 11 bases, leaving 15 bases between them. This CDR3 has 12 residues. The germline gives CDR1 LGHNA, CDR2 YSLEER. This CDR3 is CASSDPRSRAFF. The CDR3 nucleotides read TGCGCCAGCAGCGATCCACGGTCTAGGGCTTTCTTT.

V usage is TRBV5-1 and J usage is TRBJ2-7; D possibly corresponds to TRBD1 (5 bases). CDR1 is SGHRS, CDR2 YFSETQ, per germline. V lost 6 bases and J lost 1, with 11 bases in between. CDR3 length: 13 residues. The CDR3 region has the DNA TGCGCCAGCACCTCCGCAGGGTCCTACGAGCAGTACTTC. Residues: CASTSAGSYEQYF.

The rearrangement joins TRBV30 to TRBJ2-1; D is undetermined. In germline, CDR1 is GTSNPN, CDR2 SVGIG (reference sequence). The CDR3 runs to 11 residues. V gave up 3 bases and J gave up 8 bases, with 8 bases separating them. The CDR3 spells CAWRRLHEQFF. The CDR3 region has the DNA TGTGCCTGGAGGCGCTTGCATGAGCAGTTCTTC.

This clone appeared once. V is TRBV7-2 and J is TRBJ2-2, with 12 positions matching TRBD1. This CDR3 comprises 17 residues. Germline values: CDR1 SGHTA, CDR2 FQGNSA. With 2 bases clipped from V and 5 bases from J, the junction kept 6 bases outside the gene matches. Written as DNA, the CDR3 is TGTGCCAGCAGCTTATACGGGACAGGGGGCTATACCGGGGAGCTGTTTTTT. Translated, it gives CASSLYGTGGYTGELFF.

In its sample, this clone was seen once. The J gene is TRBJ2-7, the V gene TRBV9, with 9 bases aligning to TRBD1. Germline V gives CDR1 SGDLS, CDR2 YYNGEE. The CDR3 extends over 18 amino acids. V lost 2 bases, J lost 5 bases, and 17 bases stayed unmatched. CDR3 sequence (DNA): TGTGCCAGCAGCGTGGGGATTATGAGACAGGGGGGCTATGACGAGCAGTACTTC. Protein sequence: CASSVGIMRQGGYDEQYF.

The gene calls are TRBV5-8 and TRBJ2-5; no definite D call. Looked up from germline, CDR1 is SGHTS and CDR2 is YDEGEE. The V end lost 5 bases, the J end lost 7 bases, and 15 bases lay between the germline ends. The CDR3 runs to 13 residues. CDR3 sequence: CASRVADLGTQYF. Written as DNA, the CDR3 is TGTGCCAGCAGGGTCGCGGATTTAGGGACCCAGTACTTC.

The chain links TRBV6-1 to TRBJ2-5; D not resolved. Germline V gene data show CDR1 as MNHNS and CDR2 as SASEGT. Between the trimmed V and J ends, which lost 8 bases and 3 bases, there was a span of 10 bases. This CDR3 has 12 residues. DNA of the CDR3: TGTGCCAGCCGTCGGCAGGAAGAGACCCAGTACTTC. It specifies CASRRQEETQYF.

The chain joins TRBV28 to TRBJ2-5; no clear D gene. CDR1 is MDHEN, CDR2 SYDVKM, per germline. Trimming removed 5 bases at V and 4 bases at J, with 5 bases between. The CDR3 spans 11 residues. DNA for the CDR3: TGTGCCAGCAGTCTCAGAGAGACCCAGTACTTC. Its protein is CASSLRETQYF.

The chain carries TRBV27 and TRBJ2-7, with a possible D match to TRBD1 (6 bases). The germline V gene has CDR1 MNHEY and CDR2 SMNVEV (reference sequence). The CDR3 runs 13 residues. V was pared by 4 bases and J by 6 bases, with 13 bases between. Here the CDR3 DNA reads TGTGCCAGCAGTTCGCCGCCAGGGGCCGAGCAGTACTTC. Amino acids: CASSSPPGAEQYF.

This clone was detected once. The CDR3 DNA reads TGCGCCAGCAGCCAAGAGGACAGCCCTTTGTATGGCTACACCTTC. Protein product: CASSQEDSPLYGYTF. The chain is built from TRBV4-3 and TRBJ1-2; D perhaps matches TRBD1 (6 bases). Germline-derived CDR1 and CDR2 are LGHNA and YSLEER. The V end was cut by 0 bases, the J end by 5 bases, with 13 bases between. The CDR3 is 15 amino acids.

The V and J genes are TRBV5-5 and TRBJ1-5; D is uncertain. This CDR3 is built from 15 residues. Germline V lookup: CDR1 SGHKS, CDR2 YYEKEE (reference sequence). With 4 bases removed from V and 4 bases from J, the gap between germline ends came to 15 bases. CDR3: CASSAVGGMNQPQHF. CDR3 sequence (DNA): TGTGCCAGCAGCGCGGTAGGAGGGATGAATCAGCCCCAGCATTTT.

The chain uses TRBV7-9 and TRBJ2-5; no definite D call. The CDR3 is 13 amino acids. V shed 3 bases and J shed 2 bases, with 7 bases lying between them. Germline-derived CDR1 and CDR2 are SEHNR and FQNEAQ (reference sequence). In DNA form, the CDR3 reads TGTGCCAGCAGCTTTGCAGGACAAGAGACCCAGTACTTC. Translated, it gives CASSFAGQETQYF. Complete variable domain (other parts from reference TRBV7-9 and TRBJ2-5): DTGVSQNPRHKITKRGQNVTFRCDPISEHNRLYWYRQTLGQGPEFLTYFQNEAQLEKSRLLSDRFSAERPKGSFSTLEIQRTEQGDSAMYLCASSFAGQETQYFGPGTRLLVL.

The chain uses TRBV9 and TRBJ2-5; no firm D call. The CDR3 is made up of 14 amino acids. Germline V gives CDR1 SGDLS, CDR2 YYNGEE. Trimming removed 5 bases at V and 5 bases at J, with 16 bases between. CDR3 amino acids: CASSPDGSRETQYF. CDR3 nucleotide sequence: TGTGCCAGCAGTCCAGATGGATCTAGGGAGACCCAGTACTTC.

The chain couples TRBV9 to TRBJ2-3; TRBD2 agrees at 10 bases. This CDR3 is built from 16 residues. Germline trimming cut 4 bases from V and 0 bases from J; bases unmatched to any gene: 5. Germline lookup yields CDR1 SGDLS and CDR2 YYNGEE. The chain's CDR3 is CASSLYSGGSTDTQYF. The CDR3 DNA reads as TGTGCCAGCAGCCTCTATAGCGGGGGGAGCACAGATACGCAGTATTTT.